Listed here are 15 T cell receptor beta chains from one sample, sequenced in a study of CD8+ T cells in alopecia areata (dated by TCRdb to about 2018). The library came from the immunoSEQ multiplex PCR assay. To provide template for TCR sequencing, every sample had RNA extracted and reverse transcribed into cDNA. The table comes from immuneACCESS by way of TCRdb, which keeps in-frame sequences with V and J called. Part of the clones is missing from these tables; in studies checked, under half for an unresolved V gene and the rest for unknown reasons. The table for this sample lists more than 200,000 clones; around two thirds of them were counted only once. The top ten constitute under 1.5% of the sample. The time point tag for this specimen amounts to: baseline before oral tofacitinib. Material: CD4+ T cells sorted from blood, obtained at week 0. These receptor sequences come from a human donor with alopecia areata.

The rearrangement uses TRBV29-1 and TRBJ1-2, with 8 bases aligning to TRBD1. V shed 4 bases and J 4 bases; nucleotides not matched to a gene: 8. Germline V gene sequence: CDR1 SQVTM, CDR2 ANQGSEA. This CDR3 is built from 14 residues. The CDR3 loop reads CSVAAAGGTYGYTF. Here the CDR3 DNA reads TGCAGCGTTGCAGCTGCAGGGGGCACCTATGGCTACACCTTC.

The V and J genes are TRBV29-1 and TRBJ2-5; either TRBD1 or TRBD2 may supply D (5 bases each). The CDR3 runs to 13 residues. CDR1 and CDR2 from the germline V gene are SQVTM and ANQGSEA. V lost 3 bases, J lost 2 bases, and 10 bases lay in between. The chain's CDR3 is CSVDGGGQETQYF. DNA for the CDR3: TGCAGCGTTGACGGTGGGGGACAAGAGACCCAGTACTTC.

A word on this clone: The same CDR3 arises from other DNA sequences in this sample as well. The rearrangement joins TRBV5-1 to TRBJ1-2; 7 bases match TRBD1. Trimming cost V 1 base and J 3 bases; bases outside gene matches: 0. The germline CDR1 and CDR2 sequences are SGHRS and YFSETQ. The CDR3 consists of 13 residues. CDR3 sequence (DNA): TGCGCCAGCAGCTTGCAGGGGGACTATGGCTACACCTTC. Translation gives CASSLQGDYGYTF.

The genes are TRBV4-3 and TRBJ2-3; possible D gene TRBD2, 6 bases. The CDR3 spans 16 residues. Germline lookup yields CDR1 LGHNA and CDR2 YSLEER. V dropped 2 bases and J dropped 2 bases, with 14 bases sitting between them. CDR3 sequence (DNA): TGCGCCAGCAGCCAAAGTTCCAGCGGGTTCACAGATACGCAGTATTTT. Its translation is CASSQSSSGFTDTQYF.

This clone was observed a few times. The DNA of the CDR3 is TGCAGCGCTCGGACTAGCGGGGTCGACGAGCAGTACTTC. Its protein product is CSARTSGVDEQYF. This chain connects TRBV29-1 to TRBJ2-7; 12 bases agree with TRBD2. Per the germline V gene, CDR1 is SQVTM and CDR2 is ANQGSEA. J was trimmed by 5 bases and V by 7 bases; bases with no gene match: 6. The CDR3 loop spans 13 amino acids.

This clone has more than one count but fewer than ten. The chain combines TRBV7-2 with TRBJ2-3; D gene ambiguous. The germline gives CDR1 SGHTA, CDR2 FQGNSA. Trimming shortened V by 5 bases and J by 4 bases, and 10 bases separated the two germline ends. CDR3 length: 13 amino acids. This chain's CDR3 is CASSTKSADTQYF. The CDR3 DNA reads TGTGCCAGCAGCACTAAGTCCGCAGATACGCAGTATTTT.

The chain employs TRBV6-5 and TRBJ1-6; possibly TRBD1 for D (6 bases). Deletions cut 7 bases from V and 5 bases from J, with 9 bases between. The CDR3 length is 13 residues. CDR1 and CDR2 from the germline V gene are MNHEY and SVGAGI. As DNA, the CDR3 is TGTGCCAGCAATGGACAGAATAATTCACCCCTCCACTTT. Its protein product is CASNGQNNSPLHF.

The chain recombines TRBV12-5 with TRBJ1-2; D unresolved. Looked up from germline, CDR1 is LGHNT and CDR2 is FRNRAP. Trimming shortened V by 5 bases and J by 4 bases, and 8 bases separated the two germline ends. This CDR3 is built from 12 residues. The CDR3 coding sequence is TGTGCTAGTGGTACTCTAGGCTATGGCTACACCTTC. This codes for CASGTLGYGYTF.

CDR3 loop: CAWSGQGFPEAFF. CDR3 coding DNA: TGTGCCTGGAGTGGTCAGGGGTTCCCTGAAGCTTTCTTT. The V gene is TRBV30, the J gene TRBJ1-1, with D possibly being TRBD1 (6 bases). Deletions cut 1 base from V and 6 bases from J, with 12 bases between. The CDR3 runs to 13 residues. Germline CDR1 is GTSNPN and CDR2 is SVGIG (reference sequence).

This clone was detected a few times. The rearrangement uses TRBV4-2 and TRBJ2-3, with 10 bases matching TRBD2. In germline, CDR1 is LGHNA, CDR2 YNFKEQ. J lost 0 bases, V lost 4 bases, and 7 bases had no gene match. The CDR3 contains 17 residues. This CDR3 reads CASSRGLAGDSTDTQYF. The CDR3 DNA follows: TGTGCCAGCAGCCGGGGGCTAGCGGGGGATAGCACAGATACGCAGTATTTT.

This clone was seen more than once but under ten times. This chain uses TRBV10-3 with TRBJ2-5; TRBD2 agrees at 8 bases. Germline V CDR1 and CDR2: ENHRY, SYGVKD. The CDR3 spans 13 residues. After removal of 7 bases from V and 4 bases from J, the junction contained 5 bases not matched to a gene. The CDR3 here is CAINGGARETQYF. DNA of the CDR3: TGTGCCATCAACGGGGGGGCCAGAGAGACCCAGTACTTC.

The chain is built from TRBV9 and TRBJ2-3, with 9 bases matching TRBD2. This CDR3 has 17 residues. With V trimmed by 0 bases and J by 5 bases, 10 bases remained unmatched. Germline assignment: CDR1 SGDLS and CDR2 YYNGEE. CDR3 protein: CASSVDGPSGVKDTQYF. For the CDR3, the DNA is TGTGCCAGCAGCGTAGACGGTCCTAGCGGGGTGAAAGATACGCAGTATTTT.

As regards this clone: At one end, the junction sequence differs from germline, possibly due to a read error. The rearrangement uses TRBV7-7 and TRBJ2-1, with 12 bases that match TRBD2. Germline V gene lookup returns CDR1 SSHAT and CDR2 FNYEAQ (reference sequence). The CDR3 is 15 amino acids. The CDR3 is CASSSSGGAYNEQFF. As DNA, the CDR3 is TGTGCTAGCAGCTCTAGCGGGGGGGCCTACAATGAGCAGTTCTTC.

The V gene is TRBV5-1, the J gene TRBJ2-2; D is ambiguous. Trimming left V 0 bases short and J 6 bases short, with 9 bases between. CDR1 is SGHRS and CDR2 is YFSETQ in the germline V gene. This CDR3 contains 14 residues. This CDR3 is CASSLESKAGELFF. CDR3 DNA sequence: TGCGCCAGCAGCTTGGAATCCAAAGCCGGGGAGCTGTTTTTT.

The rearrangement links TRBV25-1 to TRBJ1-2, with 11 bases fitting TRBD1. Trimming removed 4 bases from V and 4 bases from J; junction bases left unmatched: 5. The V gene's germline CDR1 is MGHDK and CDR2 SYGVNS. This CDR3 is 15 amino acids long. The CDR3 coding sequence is TGTGCCAGCAGTGGCGGGGGACAGGGGGTCTATGGCTACACCTTC. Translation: CASSGGGQGVYGYTF.